This paragraph reports one TCR beta chain. Its antigen is currently unknown. Germline CDR1 and CDR2: SGHRS and YFSETQ. CDR3 length: 11 amino acids. The germline V and J ends were trimmed by 3 bases and 10 bases, with 8 bases remaining between them. The sample is drawn from a study of CD8 T cells in ankylosing spondylitis. Whole-study results and caveats: Made up of about eight highly homologous variants, a TCR beta motif appeared characteristic of ankylosing spondylitis blood.

Quantitative 5'-RACE with molecular barcodes produced the TCR beta libraries. From the 5' RACE reads, TCRdb called clonotypes with MiXCR, one entry per CDR3 protein. The sample comprises hundreds of thousands of distinct CDR3 sequences, roughly 12% of which are singletons, and approximately 0.51% rests with the top ten. The chain has TRBV5-1 and TRBJ2-1, with D possibly TRBD1 on 5 matching bases. This sequence was found in a male donor with ankylosing spondylitis. The sequenced sample consisted of blood, either unsorted or a sorted T cell fraction (not recorded which). CDR3 DNA: TGCGCCAGCAGCTCACAGGCGGAGCAGTTCTTC. Encoded protein: CASSSQAEQFF.